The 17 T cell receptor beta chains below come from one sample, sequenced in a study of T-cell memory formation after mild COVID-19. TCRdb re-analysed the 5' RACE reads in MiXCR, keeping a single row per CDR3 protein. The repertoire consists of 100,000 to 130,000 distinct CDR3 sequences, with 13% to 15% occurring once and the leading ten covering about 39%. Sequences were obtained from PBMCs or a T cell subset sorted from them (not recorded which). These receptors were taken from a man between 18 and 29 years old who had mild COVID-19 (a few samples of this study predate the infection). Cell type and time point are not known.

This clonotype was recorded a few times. DNA for the CDR3: TGTGCCAGCAGTCTAGGGATTAGCGAGTTTTCCCCCAATGAGCAGTTCTTC. Protein product: CASSLGISEFSPNEQFF. This chain joins TRBV7-2 and TRBJ2-1, with D possibly being TRBD2 (5 bases). The CDR3 length is 17 residues. The germline V and J ends were trimmed by 6 bases and 6 bases, with 24 bases remaining between them. Germline-derived CDR1 and CDR2 are SGHTA and FQGNSA.

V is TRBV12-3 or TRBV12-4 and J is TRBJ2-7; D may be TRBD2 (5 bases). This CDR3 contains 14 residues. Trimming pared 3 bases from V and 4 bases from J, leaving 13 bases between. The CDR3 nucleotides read TGTGCCAGCAGTTTGAGCGGCAGAAAGTACGAGCAGTACTTC. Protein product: CASSLSGRKYEQYF.

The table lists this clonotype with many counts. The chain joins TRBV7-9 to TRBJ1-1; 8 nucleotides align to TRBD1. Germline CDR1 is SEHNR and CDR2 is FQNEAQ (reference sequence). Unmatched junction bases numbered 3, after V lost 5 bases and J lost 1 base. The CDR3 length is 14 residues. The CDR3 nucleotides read TGTGCCAGCAGCATTGACAGGGGGAACACTGAAGCTTTCTTT. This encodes CASSIDRGNTEAFF. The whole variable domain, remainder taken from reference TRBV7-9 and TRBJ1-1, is DTGVSQNPRHKITKRGQNVTFRCDPISEHNRLYWYRQTLGQGPEFLTYFQNEAQLEKSRLLSDRFSAERPKGSFSTLEIQRTEQGDSAMYLCASSIDRGNTEAFFGQGTRLTVV.

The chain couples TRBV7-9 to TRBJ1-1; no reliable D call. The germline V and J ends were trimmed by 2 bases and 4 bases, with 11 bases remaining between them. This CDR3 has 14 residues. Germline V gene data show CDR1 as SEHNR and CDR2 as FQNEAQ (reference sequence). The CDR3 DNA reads TGTGCCAGCAGCTTATCCAGAGAAGCCACTGAAGCTTTCTTT. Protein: CASSLSREATEAFF.

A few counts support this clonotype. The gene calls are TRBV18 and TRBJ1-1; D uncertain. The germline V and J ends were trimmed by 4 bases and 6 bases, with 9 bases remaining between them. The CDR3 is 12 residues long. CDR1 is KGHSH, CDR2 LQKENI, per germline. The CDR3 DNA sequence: TGTGCCAGCTCACATGAACTCGCTGAAGCTTTCTTT. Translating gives CASSHELAEAFF.

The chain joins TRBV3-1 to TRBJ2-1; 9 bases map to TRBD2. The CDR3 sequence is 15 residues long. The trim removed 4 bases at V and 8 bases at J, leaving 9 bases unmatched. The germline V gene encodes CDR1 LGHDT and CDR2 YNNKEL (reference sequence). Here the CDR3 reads CASSPGGTSWDEQFF. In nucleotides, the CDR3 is TGTGCCAGCAGCCCCGGGGGGACTAGCTGGGATGAGCAGTTCTTC.

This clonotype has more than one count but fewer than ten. The CDR3, as DNA: TGCGCCAGCAGCCTTTCGACCCGGGGGTGGGTGGATACGCAGTATTTT. This encodes CASSLSTRGWVDTQYF. V and J are TRBV5-1 and TRBJ2-3; tentatively, D is TRBD2 (6 bases). The germline CDR1 and CDR2 sequences are SGHRS and YFSETQ. This CDR3 has 16 residues. Deletions cut 4 bases from V and 6 bases from J, with 21 bases between.

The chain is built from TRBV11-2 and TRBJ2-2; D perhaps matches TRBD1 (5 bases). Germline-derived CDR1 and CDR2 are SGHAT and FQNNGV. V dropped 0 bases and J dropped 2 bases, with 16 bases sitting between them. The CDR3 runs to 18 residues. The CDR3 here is CASSLEAFQGRNTGELFF. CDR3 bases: TGTGCCAGCAGCTTAGAGGCCTTCCAGGGAAGAAACACCGGGGAGCTGTTTTTT.

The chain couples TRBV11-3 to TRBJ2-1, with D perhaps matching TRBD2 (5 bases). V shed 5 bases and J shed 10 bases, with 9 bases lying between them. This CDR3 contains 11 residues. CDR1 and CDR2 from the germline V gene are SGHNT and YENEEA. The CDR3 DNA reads TGTGCCAGCAGCAATGGACTCGAGCAGTTCTTC. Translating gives CASSNGLEQFF.

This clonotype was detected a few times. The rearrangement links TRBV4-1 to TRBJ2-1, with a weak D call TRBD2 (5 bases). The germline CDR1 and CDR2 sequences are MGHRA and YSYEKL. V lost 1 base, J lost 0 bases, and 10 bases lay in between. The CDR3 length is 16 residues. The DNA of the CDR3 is TGCGCCAGCAGCCAAGCTAGCAGTAGCTCCTACAATGAGCAGTTCTTC. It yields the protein CASSQASSSSYNEQFF.

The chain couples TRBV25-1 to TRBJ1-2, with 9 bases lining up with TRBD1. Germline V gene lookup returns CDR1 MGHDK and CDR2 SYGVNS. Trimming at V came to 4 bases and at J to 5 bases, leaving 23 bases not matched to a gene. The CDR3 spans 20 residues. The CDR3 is CASSGVTRDRAILADYGYTF. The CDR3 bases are TGTGCCAGCAGTGGGGTAACCCGGGACAGGGCGATCCTCGCAGATTATGGCTACACCTTC.

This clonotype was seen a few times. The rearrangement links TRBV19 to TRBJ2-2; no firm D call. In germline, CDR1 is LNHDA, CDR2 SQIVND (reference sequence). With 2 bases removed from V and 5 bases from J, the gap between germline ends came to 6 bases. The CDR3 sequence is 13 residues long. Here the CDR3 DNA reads TGTGCCAGTAGTATAATTGGGACCGGGGAGCTGTTTTTT. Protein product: CASSIIGTGELFF. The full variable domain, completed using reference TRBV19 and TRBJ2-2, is DGGITQSPKYLFRKEGQNVTLSCEQNLNHDAMYWYRQDPGQGLRLIYYSQIVNDFQKGDIAEGYSVSREKKESFPLTVTSAQKNPTAFYLCASSIIGTGELFFGEGSRLTVL.

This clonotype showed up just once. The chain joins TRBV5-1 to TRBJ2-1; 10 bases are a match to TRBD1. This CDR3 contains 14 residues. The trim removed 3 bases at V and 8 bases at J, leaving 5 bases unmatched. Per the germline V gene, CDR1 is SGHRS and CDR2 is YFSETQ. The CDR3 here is CASSSGQGVDEQFF. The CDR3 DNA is TGCGCCAGCAGCTCCGGACAGGGGGTCGATGAGCAGTTCTTC.

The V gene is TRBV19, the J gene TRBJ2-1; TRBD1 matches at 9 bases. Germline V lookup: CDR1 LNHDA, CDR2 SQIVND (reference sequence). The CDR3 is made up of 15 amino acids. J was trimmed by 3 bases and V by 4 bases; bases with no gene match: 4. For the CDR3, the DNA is TGTGCCAGTAGTAGCGGGACAGGGTTCTACAATGAGCAGTTCTTC. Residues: CASSSGTGFYNEQFF.

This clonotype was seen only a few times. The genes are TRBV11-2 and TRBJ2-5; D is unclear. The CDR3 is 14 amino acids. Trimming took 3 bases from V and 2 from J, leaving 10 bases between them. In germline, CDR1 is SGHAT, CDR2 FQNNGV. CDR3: CASSLIGLQETQYF. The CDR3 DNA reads TGTGCCAGCAGCTTGATCGGGCTTCAAGAGACCCAGTACTTC. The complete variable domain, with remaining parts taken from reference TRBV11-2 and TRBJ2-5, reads EAGVAQSPRYKIIEKRQSVAFWCNPISGHATLYWYQQILGQGPKLLIQFQNNGVVDDSQLPKDRFSAERLKGVDSTLKIQPAKLEDSAVYLCASSLIGLQETQYFGPGTRLLVL.

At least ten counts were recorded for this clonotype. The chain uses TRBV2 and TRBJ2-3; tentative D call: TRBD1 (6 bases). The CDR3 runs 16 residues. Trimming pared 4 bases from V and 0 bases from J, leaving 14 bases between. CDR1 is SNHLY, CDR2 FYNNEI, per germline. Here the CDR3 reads CASSGPRGASTDTQYF. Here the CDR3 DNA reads TGTGCCAGCAGTGGACCCAGGGGTGCAAGCACAGATACGCAGTATTTT. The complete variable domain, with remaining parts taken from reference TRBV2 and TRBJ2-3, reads EPEVTQTPSHQVTQMGQEVILRCVPISNHLYFYWYRQILGQKVEFLVSFYNNEISEKSEIFDDQFSVERPDGSNFTLKIRSTKLEDSAMYFCASSGPRGASTDTQYFGPGTRLTVL.

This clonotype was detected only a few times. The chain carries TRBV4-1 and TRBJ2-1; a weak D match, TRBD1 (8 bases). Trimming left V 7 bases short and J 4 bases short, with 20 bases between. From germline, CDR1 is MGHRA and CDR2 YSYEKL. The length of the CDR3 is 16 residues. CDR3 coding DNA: TGCGCCAGCACCCTAGAGGACAGGGAGGGTTACAATGAGCAGTTCTTC. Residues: CASTLEDREGYNEQFF.